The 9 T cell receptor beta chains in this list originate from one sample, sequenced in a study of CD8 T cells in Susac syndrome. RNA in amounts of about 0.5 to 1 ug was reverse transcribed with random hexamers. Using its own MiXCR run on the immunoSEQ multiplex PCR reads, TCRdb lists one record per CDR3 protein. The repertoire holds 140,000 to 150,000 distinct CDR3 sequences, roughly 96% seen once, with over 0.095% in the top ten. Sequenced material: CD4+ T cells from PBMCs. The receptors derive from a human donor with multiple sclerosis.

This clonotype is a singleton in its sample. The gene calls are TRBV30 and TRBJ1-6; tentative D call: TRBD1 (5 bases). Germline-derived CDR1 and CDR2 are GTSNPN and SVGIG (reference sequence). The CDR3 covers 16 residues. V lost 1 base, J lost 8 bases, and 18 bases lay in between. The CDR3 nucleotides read TGTGCCTGGAGTGCTCCCCGGGGACTAGCATATTCACCCCTCCACTTT. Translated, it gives CAWSAPRGLAYSPLHF.

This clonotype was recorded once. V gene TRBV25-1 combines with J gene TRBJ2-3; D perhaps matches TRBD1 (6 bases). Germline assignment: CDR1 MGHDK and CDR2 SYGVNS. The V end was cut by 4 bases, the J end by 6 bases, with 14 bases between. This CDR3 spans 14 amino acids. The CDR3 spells CASSGTVLPDTQYF. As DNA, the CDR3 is TGTGCCAGCAGTGGGACAGTTCTCCCGGATACGCAGTATTTT.

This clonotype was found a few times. The CDR3 sequence is CASSLDRGNEQFF. The CDR3 bases are TGTGCCAGCAGCTTGGACAGGGGGAATGAGCAGTTCTTC. V gene TRBV11-2 combines with J gene TRBJ2-1, with 10 bases fitting TRBD1. V gave up 3 bases and J gave up 7 bases; unmatched junction bases: 0. The length of the CDR3 is 13 residues. Per the germline V gene, CDR1 is SGHAT and CDR2 is FQNNGV.

Here the CDR3 reads CASSHGPGDQYEQYF. The DNA for the CDR3 is TGTGCCAGCAGCCACGGCCCGGGAGATCAATACGAGCAGTACTTC. The gene calls are TRBV11-2 and TRBJ2-7; D may be TRBD2 (6 bases). V lost 5 bases and J lost 4, with 18 bases in between. The CDR3 extends over 15 amino acids. Germline V gives CDR1 SGHAT, CDR2 FQNNGV.

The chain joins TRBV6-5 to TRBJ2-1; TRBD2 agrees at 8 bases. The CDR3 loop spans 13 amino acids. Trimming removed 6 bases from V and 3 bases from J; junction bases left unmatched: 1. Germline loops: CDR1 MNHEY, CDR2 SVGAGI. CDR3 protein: CASRRGVYNEQFF. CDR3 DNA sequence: TGTGCCAGCAGGCGGGGGGTCTACAATGAGCAGTTCTTC.

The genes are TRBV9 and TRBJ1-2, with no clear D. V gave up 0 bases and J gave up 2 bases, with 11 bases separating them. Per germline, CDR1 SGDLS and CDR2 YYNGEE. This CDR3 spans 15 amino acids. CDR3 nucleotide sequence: TGTGCCAGCAGCGTAGACTTACCTGGAAACTATGGCTACACCTTC. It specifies CASSVDLPGNYGYTF.

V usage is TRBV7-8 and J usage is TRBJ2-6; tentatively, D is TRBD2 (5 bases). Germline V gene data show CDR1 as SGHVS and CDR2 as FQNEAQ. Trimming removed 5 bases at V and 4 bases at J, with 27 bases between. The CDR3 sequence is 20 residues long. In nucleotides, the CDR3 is TGTGCCAGCAGCCCCTTCCGCCTTCCCATGACGGGATCCGGGGCCAACGTCCTGACTTTC. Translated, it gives CASSPFRLPMTGSGANVLTF.

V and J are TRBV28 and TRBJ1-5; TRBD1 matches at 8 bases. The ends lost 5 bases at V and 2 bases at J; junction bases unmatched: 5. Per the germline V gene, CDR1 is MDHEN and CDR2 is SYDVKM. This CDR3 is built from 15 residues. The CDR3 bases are TGTGCCAGCAGTGTGACAGGGGAGGGCAATCAGCCCCAGCATTTT. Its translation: CASSVTGEGNQPQHF.

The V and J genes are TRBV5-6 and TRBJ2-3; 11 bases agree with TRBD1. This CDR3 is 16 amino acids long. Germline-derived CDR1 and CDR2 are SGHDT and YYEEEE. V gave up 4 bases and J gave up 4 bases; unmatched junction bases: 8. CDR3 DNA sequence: TGTGCCAGCAGCATATCGGACAGGGGGCGAGCAGATACGCAGTATTTT. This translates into CASSISDRGRADTQYF.